This T cell receptor (beta chain) appears in the sequencing data of a study of graft-versus-host responses after intestinal transplantation. Repertoires were generated with immunoSEQ multiplex PCR, while TCRdb's copy carries only in-frame clones and drops some. The table has tens of thousands of clones, 90% to 95% seen once. As regards this clone: The antigen remains undetermined.

Germline CDR1 reads SGHVS; CDR2 reads FNYEAQ. V shed 4 bases and J 6 bases; nucleotides not matched to a gene: 17. This CDR3 region has 18 residues. The rearrangement links TRBV7-6 to TRBJ2-2; TRBD1 aligns across 7 bases. The origin of this receptor is a human donor who was the organ donor for an intestinal transplant. The sample consisted of unstimulated CD8+ T cells sorted from spleen or lymph node cells, taken before transplant. CDR3 in amino acids: CASSYPPLTGVVAGELFF. The CDR3 region has the DNA TGTGCCAGCAGCTACCCCCCTCTCACAGGGGTAGTCGCCGGGGAGCTGTTTTTT.